This T cell receptor (beta chain) was observed in a study of molecular identifiers for immune sequencing clone quantification. TCRdb reprocessed the PCR reads via MiXCR and lists one record per CDR3 protein. The sample lists about 68,000 distinct CDR3 sequences; around a sixth were seen once. Deletions cut 7 bases from V and 7 bases from J, with 14 bases between. Germline assignment: CDR1 LNHDA and CDR2 SQIVND (reference sequence). This CDR3 has 13 amino acids. RNA fractions of 10%, 30% or 50% and 20,000 to 1,000,000 sorted cells were the source of naive CD8 libraries. This sequence joins TRBV19 and TRBJ2-1; unclear D gene. Input material: naive CD8+ T cells from blood, with Jurkat cell RNA spiked in. Subset here: FACS-sorted CD8+CD4-CCR7+CD45RA+ naive T cells. The clonotype comes from a human donor in good health. Some libraries in this study had Jurkat cell RNA spiked in. The CDR3 DNA is TGTGCCAGTAAGAGTGGTTGGTCAAATGAGCAGTTCTTC. This sequence encodes CASKSGWSNEQFF.